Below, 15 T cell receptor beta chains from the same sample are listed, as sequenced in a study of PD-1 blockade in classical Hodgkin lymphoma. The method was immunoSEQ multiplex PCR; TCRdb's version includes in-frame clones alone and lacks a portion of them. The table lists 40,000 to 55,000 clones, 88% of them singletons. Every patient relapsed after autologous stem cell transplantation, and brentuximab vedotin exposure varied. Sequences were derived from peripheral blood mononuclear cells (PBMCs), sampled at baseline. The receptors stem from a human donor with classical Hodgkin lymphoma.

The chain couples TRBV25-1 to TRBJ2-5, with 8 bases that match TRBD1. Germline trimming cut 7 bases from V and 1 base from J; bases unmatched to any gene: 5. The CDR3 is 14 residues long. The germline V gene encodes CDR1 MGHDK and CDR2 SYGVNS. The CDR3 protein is CASTPGQVQETQYF. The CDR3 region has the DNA TGTGCCAGCACCCCGGGACAGGTCCAAGAGACCCAGTACTTC.

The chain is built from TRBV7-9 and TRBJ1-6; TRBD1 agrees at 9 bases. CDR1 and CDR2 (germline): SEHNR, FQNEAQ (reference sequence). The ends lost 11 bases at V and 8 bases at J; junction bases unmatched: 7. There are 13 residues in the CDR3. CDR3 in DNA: TGTGCCGTCCCGGGACAGGGTGATTCACCCCTCCACTTT. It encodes CAVPGQGDSPLHF.

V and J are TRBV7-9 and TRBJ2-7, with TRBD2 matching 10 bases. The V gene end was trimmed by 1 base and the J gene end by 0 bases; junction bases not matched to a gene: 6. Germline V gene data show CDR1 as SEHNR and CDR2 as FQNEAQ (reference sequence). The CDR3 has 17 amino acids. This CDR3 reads CASSLVGSGRDSYEQYF. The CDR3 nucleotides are TGTGCCAGCAGCTTAGTAGGCAGCGGGAGGGACTCCTACGAGCAGTACTTC.

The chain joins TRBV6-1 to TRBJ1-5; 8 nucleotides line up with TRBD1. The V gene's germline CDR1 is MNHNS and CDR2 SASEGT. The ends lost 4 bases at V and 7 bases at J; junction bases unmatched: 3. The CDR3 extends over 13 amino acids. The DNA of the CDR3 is TGTGCCAGCAGTGCAGGGGGCGCGCAGCCCCAGCATTTT. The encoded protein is CASSAGGAQPQHF.

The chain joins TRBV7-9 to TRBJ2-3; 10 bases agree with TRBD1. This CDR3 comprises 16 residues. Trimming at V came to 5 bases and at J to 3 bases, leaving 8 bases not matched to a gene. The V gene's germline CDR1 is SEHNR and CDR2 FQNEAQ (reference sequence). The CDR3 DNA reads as TGTGCCAGCAGCATTTACCCGGGACAGGGGACAGATACGCAGTATTTT. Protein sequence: CASSIYPGQGTDTQYF. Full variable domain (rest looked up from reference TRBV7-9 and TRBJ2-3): DTGVSQNPRHKITKRGQNVTFRCDPISEHNRLYWYRQTLGQGPEFLTYFQNEAQLEKSRLLSDRFSAERPKGSFSTLEIQRTEQGDSAMYLCASSIYPGQGTDTQYFGPGTRLTVL.

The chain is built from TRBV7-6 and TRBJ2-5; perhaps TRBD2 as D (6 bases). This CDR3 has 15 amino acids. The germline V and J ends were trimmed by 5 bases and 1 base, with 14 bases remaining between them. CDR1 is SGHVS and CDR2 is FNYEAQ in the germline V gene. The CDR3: CASSPMGGTQETQYF. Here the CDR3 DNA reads TGTGCCAGCAGCCCCATGGGCGGGACCCAAGAGACCCAGTACTTC.

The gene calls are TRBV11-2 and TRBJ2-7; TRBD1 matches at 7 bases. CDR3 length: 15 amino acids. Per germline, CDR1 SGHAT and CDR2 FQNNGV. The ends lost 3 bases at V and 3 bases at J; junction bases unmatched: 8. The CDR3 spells CASSFVLRDSYEQYF. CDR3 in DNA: TGTGCCAGCAGCTTTGTACTTCGGGACAGCTACGAGCAGTACTTC.

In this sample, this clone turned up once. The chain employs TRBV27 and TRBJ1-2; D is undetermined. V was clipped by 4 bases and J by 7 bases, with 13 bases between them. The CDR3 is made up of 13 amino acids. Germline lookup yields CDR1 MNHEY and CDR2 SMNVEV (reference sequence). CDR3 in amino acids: CASSSVAWGGYTF. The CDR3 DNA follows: TGTGCCAGCAGTTCAGTTGCTTGGGGTGGCTACACCTTC.

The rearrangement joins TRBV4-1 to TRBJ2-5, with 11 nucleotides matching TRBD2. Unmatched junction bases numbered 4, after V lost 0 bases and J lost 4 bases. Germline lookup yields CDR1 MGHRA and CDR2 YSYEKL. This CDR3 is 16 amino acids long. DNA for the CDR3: TGCGCCAGCAGCCAAGAACCCACTAGCGGGGGAGAGACCCAGTACTTC. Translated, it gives CASSQEPTSGGETQYF.

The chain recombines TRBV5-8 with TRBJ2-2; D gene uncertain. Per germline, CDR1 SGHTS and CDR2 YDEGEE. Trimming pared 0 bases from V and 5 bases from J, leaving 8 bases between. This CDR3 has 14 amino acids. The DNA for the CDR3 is TGTGCCAGCAGCTTGGAATATGGGACCGGGGAGCTGTTTTTT. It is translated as CASSLEYGTGELFF.

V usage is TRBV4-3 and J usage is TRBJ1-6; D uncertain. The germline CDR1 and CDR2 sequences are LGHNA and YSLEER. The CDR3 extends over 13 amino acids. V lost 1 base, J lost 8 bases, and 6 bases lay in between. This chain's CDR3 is CASSQVSHSPLHF. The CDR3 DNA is TGCGCCAGCAGCCAAGTCAGTCATTCACCCCTCCACTTT.

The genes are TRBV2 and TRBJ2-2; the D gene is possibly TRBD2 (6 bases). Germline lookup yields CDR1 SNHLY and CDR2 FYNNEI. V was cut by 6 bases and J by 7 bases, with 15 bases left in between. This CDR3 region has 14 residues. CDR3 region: CASRQLGRGGELFF. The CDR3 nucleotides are TGTGCCAGCAGGCAACTAGGGCGGGGCGGGGAGCTGTTTTTT.

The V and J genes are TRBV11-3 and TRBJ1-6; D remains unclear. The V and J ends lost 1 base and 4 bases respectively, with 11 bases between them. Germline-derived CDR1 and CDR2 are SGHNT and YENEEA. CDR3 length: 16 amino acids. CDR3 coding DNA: TGTGCCAGCAGCTTAGCCCCGACCCTTTATAATTCACCCCTCCACTTT. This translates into CASSLAPTLYNSPLHF.

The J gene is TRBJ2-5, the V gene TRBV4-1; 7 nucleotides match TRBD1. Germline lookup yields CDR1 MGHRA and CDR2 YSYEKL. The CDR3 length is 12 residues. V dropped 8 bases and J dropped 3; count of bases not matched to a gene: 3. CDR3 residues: CASQDREETQYF. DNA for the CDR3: TGCGCCAGCCAAGACAGGGAAGAGACCCAGTACTTC.

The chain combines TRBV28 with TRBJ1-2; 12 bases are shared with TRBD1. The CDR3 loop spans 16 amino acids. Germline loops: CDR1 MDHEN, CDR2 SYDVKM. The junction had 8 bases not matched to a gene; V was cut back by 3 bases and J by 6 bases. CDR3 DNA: TGTGCCAGCAGTTTCTCGGGGACAGGGGGCCGGAATGGCTACACCTTC. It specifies CASSFSGTGGRNGYTF.